These T cell receptor beta chains were read from a single sample in a study of cytomegalovirus exposure and HLA in healthy donors. Clones were sequenced by immunoSEQ multiplex PCR, and TCRdb holds only the in-frame ones, with some missing. The sample shows 90,000 to 150,000 clones, roughly 70% of them seen only once. Material for sequencing was PBMCs. Every receptor here comes from a woman between 35 and 50 years old in good health and CMV-seropositive. Each CDR3 is given with its conserved first and last residue. D genes are given only for firm matches. The listing skips clone size in some rows; elsewhere it reads once, few, many or a size class.

v_call,d_call,j_call,clone_size,cdr3_aa,cdr3_nt
TRBV5-8,.,TRBJ2-7,.,CASSLPREQYF,TGTGCCAGCAGCTTGCCTCGGGAGCAGTACTTC
TRBV5-4,.,TRBJ1-2,.,CASSPHQGNYGYTF,TGTGCCAGCAGCCCCCATCAGGGGAACTATGGCTACACCTTC
TRBV5-6,.,TRBJ1-5,once,CASSFLTGPSNQPQHF,TGTGCCAGCAGCTTTCTGACAGGACCCAGCAATCAGCCCCAGCATTTT
TRBV9,.,TRBJ2-7,once,CASSVAVGREQYF,TGTGCCAGCAGCGTAGCAGTGGGGCGCGAGCAGTACTTC
TRBV29-1,.,TRBJ1-1,.,CSSTENTEAFF,TGCAGCTCAACTGAGAACACTGAAGCTTTCTTT
TRBV5-1,.,TRBJ1-4,.,CASSPDEGWKEKLFF,TGCGCCAGCAGCCCGGATGAGGGTTGGAAGGAAAAACTGTTTTTT
TRBV5-1,.,TRBJ2-6,once,CASSGRGSGANVLTF,TGCGCCAGCTCAGGACGGGGATCTGGGGCCAACGTCCTGACTTTC
TRBV5-1,TRBD2,TRBJ2-7,once,CASSLSLAGVNEQYF,TGCGCCAGCAGCTTGTCGCTAGCGGGAGTGAACGAGCAGTACTTC
TRBV6-5,.,TRBJ1-5,.,CASSPKSWYNQPQHF,TGTGCCAGCAGTCCTAAATCGTGGTATAATCAGCCCCAGCATTTT
TRBV6-5,TRBD2,TRBJ2-3,.,CASSYKAGAPPDTQYF,TGTGCCAGCAGTTACAAAGCGGGAGCCCCCCCAGATACGCAGTATTTT
TRBV19,.,TRBJ1-2,few,CASSPRAGNDYGYTF,TGTGCCAGTAGTCCCCGGGCAGGGAATGACTATGGCTACACCTTC
TRBV6-5,TRBD1,TRBJ1-2,once,CASKAGTGSSHGYTF,TGTGCCAGCAAAGCCGGGACAGGGTCCTCCCATGGCTACACCTTC
TRBV5-6,TRBD2,TRBJ2-3,few,CASSLDQGREADTQYF,TGTGCCAGCAGCTTGGACCAAGGCCGGGAGGCGGATACGCAGTATTTT
TRBV7-9,.,TRBJ1-1,once,CASSSKFEAFF,TGTGCCAGCAGCTCAAAATTTGAAGCTTTCTTT
TRBV5-1,.,TRBJ2-3,few,CASSFEGGLSTDTQYF,TGCGCCAGCAGCTTTGAAGGGGGTCTAAGCACAGATACGCAGTATTTT
TRBV9,TRBD2,TRBJ2-2,.,CASSVEGLGPANTGELFF,TGTGCCAGCAGCGTAGAGGGACTAGGGCCCGCGAACACCGGGGAGCTGTTTTTT
TRBV19,.,TRBJ1-5,.,CASGGGIIVQPQHF,TGTGCCAGTGGTGGGGGGATAATAGTTCAGCCCCAGCATTTT
TRBV6-6,.,TRBJ2-3,.,CASSRGGPTDTQYF,TGTGCCAGCAGCAGAGGGGGTCCCACAGATACGCAGTATTTT
TRBV28,TRBD1,TRBJ1-5,.,CASSLRQGGIGNQPQHF,TGTGCCAGCAGTTTAAGACAGGGGGGGATTGGCAATCAGCCCCAGCATTTT
TRBV4-1,TRBD1,TRBJ1-2,.,CASSQDGAGGQSDGYTF,TGCGCCAGCAGCCAAGACGGGGCAGGGGGGCAGTCGGACGGCTACACCTTC
TRBV30,TRBD1,TRBJ2-5,.,CAWRSPGQGVQETQYF,TGTGCCTGGAGGTCACCGGGACAGGGGGTCCAAGAGACCCAGTACTTC
TRBV5-4,TRBD1,TRBJ2-7,.,CASSLGGTVNEQYF,TGTGCCAGCAGCTTGGGGGGGACAGTCAACGAGCAGTACTTC
TRBV6-5,.,TRBJ2-7,once,CASRGLTYEQYF,TGTGCCAGCAGAGGACTGACCTACGAGCAGTACTTC
TRBV6-5,.,TRBJ2-3,.,CASSYSPSQDTQYF,TGTGCCAGCAGCTACAGTCCTTCACAAGATACGCAGTATTTT
TRBV7-2,TRBD1,TRBJ1-6,few,CASSRDLTGGISPLHF,TGTGCCAGCAGCCGAGACTTGACAGGGGGGATTTCACCCCTCCACTTT
TRBV30,TRBD2,TRBJ2-3,.,CAWSEGASGSSGTDTQYF,TGTGCCTGGAGCGAAGGGGCTAGCGGGAGCTCGGGCACAGATACGCAGTATTTT
TRBV7-9,.,TRBJ1-5,.,CASSLQGAMSSNQPQHF,TGTGCCAGCAGCCTTCAAGGGGCCATGTCAAGCAATCAGCCCCAGCATTTT
TRBV10-3,.,TRBJ2-5,.,CAISESGGSETQYF,TGTGCCATCAGTGAGTCCGGGGGATCGGAGACCCAGTACTTC
TRBV7-6,TRBD1,TRBJ2-1,.,CASSSGTGVINEQFF,TGTGCCAGCAGCTCCGGGACAGGGGTGATAAATGAGCAGTTCTTC